The rows below give T cell receptor beta chains drawn from one sample of a study of blood T cell repertoires in COVID-19. Assay: immunoSEQ multiplex PCR; the TCRdb copy retains only in-frame clones and omits some. The data contain around 240,000 clones, roughly 83% of them singletons. The sample was peripheral blood. These TCRs come from a woman in her fifties or sixties with acute or convalescent COVID-19. The CDR3 runs from the conserved cysteine through the conserved F or W. A D gene is named only where the DNA matches it firmly. Clone size is given for some rows only: seen once, a few or many times, or a class if the clone is expanded.

J | D | size | V | CDR3 | DNA
TRBJ1-1 | - | - | TRBV6-5 | CASRLPPPEAFF | TGTGCCAGCAGACTACCCCCGCCTGAAGCTTTCTTT
TRBJ1-6 | - | - | TRBV7-2 | CASSLAQANSPLHF | TGTGCCAGCAGCTTAGCGCAAGCTAATTCACCCCTCCACTTT
TRBJ1-1 | TRBD1 | once | TRBV19 | CASVDRGRNTEAFF | TGTGCCAGTGTAGACAGGGGACGGAACACTGAAGCTTTCTTT
TRBJ1-4 | - | few | TRBV15 | CATSRDRTANEKLFF | TGTGCCACCAGCAGAGATCGCACTGCGAATGAAAAACTGTTTTTT
TRBJ2-3 | TRBD2 | - | TRBV28 | CASRLPQLAGGTDTQYF | TGTGCCAGCAGACTCCCACAACTAGCGGGGGGAACAGATACGCAGTATTTT
TRBJ2-2 | TRBD1 | few | TRBV4-1 | CASSAMTGGHSGELFF | TGCGCCAGCAGCGCGATGACAGGGGGCCATTCCGGGGAGCTGTTTTTT
TRBJ2-7 | TRBD2 | - | TRBV27 | CASGNRDYYEQYF | TGTGCCAGCGGGAACCGGGACTATTACGAGCAGTACTTC
TRBJ1-6 | TRBD1 | - | TRBV9 | CASSPSPGTGSLHF | TGTGCCAGCAGCCCCAGTCCCGGGACAGGGTCCCTCCACTTT
TRBJ2-5 | - | - | TRBV5-1 | CASSFGRVGETQYF | TGCGCCAGCAGCTTCGGCAGGGTGGGAGAGACCCAGTACTTC
TRBJ2-4 | TRBD1 | - | TRBV28 | CASSPGQLKNIQYF | TGTGCCAGCAGTCCGGGACAGCTCAAAAACATTCAGTACTTC
TRBJ1-1 | - | - | TRBV21-1 | CASSKDRVTEAFF | TGTGCCAGCAGCAAAGACAGGGTCACTGAAGCTTTCTTT
TRBJ1-2 | TRBD1 | - | TRBV5-6 | CASRTGLSGYTF | TGTGCCAGCCGGACAGGCTTAAGTGGCTACACCTTC
TRBJ2-1 | TRBD2 | - | TRBV29-1 | CSVDIAGGPNEQFF | TGCAGCGTGGATATAGCGGGAGGGCCAAATGAGCAGTTCTTC
TRBJ2-3 | - | - | TRBV4-1 | CASSPPGQGASGANTDTQYF | TGCGCCAGCAGCCCCCCGGGACAGGGAGCTAGCGGGGCTAACACAGATACGCAGTATTTT
TRBJ1-2 | TRBD1 | - | TRBV12-3/TRBV12-4 | CASSPTGVGYTF | TGTGCCAGCAGCCCGACAGGGGTGGGCTACACCTTC
TRBJ2-2 | TRBD2 | - | TRBV19 | CASSNGGRREGTGELFF | TGTGCCAGTAGTAACGGCGGGAGGAGAGAGGGGACCGGGGAGCTGTTTTTT
TRBJ2-7 | TRBD2 | - | TRBV19 | CASSISSGRSHEQYF | TGTGCCAGTAGTATTTCTAGCGGGAGATCCCACGAGCAGTACTTC
TRBJ2-7 | TRBD1 | - | TRBV28 | CASSSPDRAYEQYF | TGTGCCAGCAGTTCCCCGGACAGGGCCTACGAGCAGTACTTC
TRBJ2-3 | - | - | TRBV19 | CASSISGPIADTQYF | TGTGCCAGTAGTATTAGTGGGCCTATTGCAGATACGCAGTATTTT
TRBJ2-5 | - | once | TRBV2 | CASRPTPGLRETQYF | TGTGCCAGCAGACCAACCCCAGGGCTTCGAGAGACCCAGTACTTC
TRBJ1-4 | TRBD1 | - | TRBV5-4 | CASRGWSGTGRSVTNEKLFF | TGTGCCAGCAGAGGTTGGTCCGGGACAGGGCGGTCGGTAACTAATGAAAAACTGTTTTTT
TRBJ2-1 | - | - | TRBV24-1 | CATSDLSPGVSYNEQFF | TGTGCCACCAGTGATTTGAGCCCCGGAGTCTCCTACAATGAGCAGTTCTTC
TRBJ2-4 | - | - | TRBV19 | CASKALVAKNIQYF | TGTGCCAGTAAAGCCCTCGTCGCAAAAAACATTCAGTACTTC
TRBJ2-7 | - | - | TRBV15 | CATSSLAEPYEQYF | TGTGCCACCAGCAGCTTAGCGGAGCCCTACGAGCAGTACTTC
TRBJ1-2 | - | once | TRBV28 | CASSTGSAGYTF | TGTGCCAGCAGTACAGGGTCCGCTGGCTACACCTTC
TRBJ2-7 | - | - | TRBV9 | CASSVGNRDHEQYF | TGTGCCAGCAGCGTAGGAAACAGGGACCACGAGCAGTACTTC
TRBJ1-1 | - | - | TRBV4-3 | CASSHSTANTEAFF | TGCGCCAGCAGCCACTCGACAGCGAACACTGAAGCTTTCTTT
TRBJ2-7 | - | - | TRBV7-2 | CASSLDHGEDEQYF | TGTGCCAGCAGCTTAGACCACGGGGAGGACGAGCAGTACTTC
TRBJ1-3 | - | - | TRBV19 | CASSMQDSGNTIYF | TGTGCCAGTAGTATGCAGGACTCTGGAAACACCATATATTTT
TRBJ2-1 | TRBD2 | - | TRBV4-1 | CASRPGLAGAEQFF | TGCGCCAGCAGGCCAGGACTAGCGGGAGCTGAGCAGTTCTTC
TRBJ1-2 | - | - | TRBV9 | CASSVGGRVNYGYTF | TGTGCCAGCAGCGTGGGTGGCAGGGTAAACTATGGCTACACCTTC
TRBJ2-3 | TRBD1 | - | TRBV6-5 | CASSTRGQTDTQYF | TGTGCCAGTTCGACTCGGGGACAGACCGATACGCAGTATTTT
TRBJ2-1 | - | - | TRBV19 | CASSTPEGGYNEQFF | TGTGCCAGTAGTACCCCGGAAGGGGGCTACAATGAGCAGTTCTTC
TRBJ2-2 | TRBD2 | - | TRBV19 | CASSTGLAGFTGELFF | TGTGCCAGTAGTACCGGACTAGCCGGATTCACCGGGGAGCTGTTTTTT
TRBJ1-4 | - | once | TRBV28 | CASSFQFNEKLFF | TGTGCCAGCAGTTTCCAGTTTAATGAAAAACTGTTTTTT
TRBJ1-1 | TRBD1 | - | TRBV25-1 | CASSELKGQGSEAFF | TGTGCCAGCAGTGAACTGAAGGGACAGGGCTCTGAAGCTTTCTTT
TRBJ2-3 | TRBD2 | - | TRBV5-4 | CASSLAGEDTQYF | TGTGCCAGCAGCCTTGCGGGGGAAGATACGCAGTATTTT
TRBJ2-7 | - | - | TRBV10-3 | CAIKAGGGYEQYF | TGTGCCATCAAGGCAGGGGGAGGCTACGAGCAGTACTTC
TRBJ2-5 | - | - | TRBV28 | CASSFGSEETQYF | TGTGCCAGCAGTTTCGGTAGCGAGGAGACCCAGTACTTC
TRBJ2-7 | TRBD2 | - | TRBV5-1 | CASNQRGGGEQYF | TGCGCCAGCAACCAGCGGGGGGGCGGCGAGCAGTACTTC
TRBJ1-1 | - | - | TRBV12-3/TRBV12-4 | CASTLQGNTEAFF | TGTGCCAGCACCCTACAGGGGAACACTGAAGCTTTCTTT
TRBJ2-7 | - | once | TRBV15 | CATSRDRNYEQYF | TGTGCCACCAGCAGAGACAGAAACTACGAGCAGTACTTC
TRBJ1-2 | - | - | TRBV4-1 | CASSQDWQGSGYTF | TGCGCCAGCAGCCAAGATTGGCAGGGATCGGGCTACACCTTC
TRBJ2-7 | TRBD1 | - | TRBV25-1 | CASSYHRGPQYF | TGTGCCAGCAGTTATCACAGGGGACCGCAGTACTTC
TRBJ1-2 | TRBD1 | - | TRBV19 | CASRETDRGNYGYTF | TGTGCCAGTCGCGAGACGGACAGGGGGAACTATGGCTACACCTTC
TRBJ1-4 | - | - | TRBV3-1/TRBV3-2 | CASSQRVDEKLFF | TGTGCCAGCAGCCAACGCGTCGATGAAAAACTGTTTTTT
TRBJ2-1 | TRBD1 | - | TRBV4-2 | CASSQNRGNEQFF | TGTGCCAGCAGCCAAAACAGGGGGAATGAGCAGTTCTTC
TRBJ1-6 | TRBD1 | - | TRBV4-3 | CASSRTGGSSYNSPLHF | TGCGCCAGCAGCCGGACAGGGGGCAGCTCCTATAATTCACCCCTCCACTTT
TRBJ2-5 | - | - | TRBV10-3 | CAISESGGWETQYF | TGTGCCATCAGTGAGTCCGGGGGATGGGAGACCCAGTACTTC
TRBJ1-2 | - | - | TRBV4-1 | CASSQVGQGNGYTF | TGCGCCAGCAGCCAAGTCGGGCAGGGGAATGGCTACACCTTC
TRBJ2-1 | TRBD2 | - | TRBV7-7 | CASSLGLAWGNEQFF | TGTGCTAGCAGCTTGGGACTAGCTTGGGGTAATGAGCAGTTCTTC
TRBJ1-6 | TRBD1 | - | TRBV6-2/TRBV6-3 | CASSQGTAINSPLHF | TGTGCCAGCAGTCAAGGGACAGCTATTAATTCACCCCTCCACTTT
TRBJ2-2 | TRBD1 | - | TRBV19 | CASSLGQGNTGELFF | TGTGCCAGTAGTCTTGGACAGGGGAACACCGGGGAGCTGTTTTTT